There are many counts of the clone carrying this T cell receptor beta chain. Germline lookup yields CDR1 SGHDT and CDR2 YYEEEE. This CDR3 spans 14 amino acids. V gave up 4 bases and J gave up 1 base, with 9 bases separating them. This sample is part of a study of neurological immune-mediated disorders. Indicated time point: technical triplicate 1. TCRdb analysed the 5' RACE reads with MiXCR anew, one entry per CDR3 protein. The sample records about 38,000 distinct CDR3 sequences, around 10% being singletons. Specimen: PBMCs. The sequence was collected from a man aged 60-69 years with HTLV-1-associated myelopathy (HAM/TSP). The chain uses TRBV5-6 and TRBJ1-5; D is possibly TRBD1 (5 bases). The DNA for the CDR3 is TGTGCCAGCAGCGTCGGGACGAGCAATCAGCCCCAGCATTTT. It translates to CASSVGTSNQPQHF.